This T cell receptor beta chain was recorded in a study of T cells in Graves' hyperthyroidism and ophthalmopathy. About the study: Peripheral blood collection took place at initial diagnosis, before any treatment. General study findings and limits: The majority of expanded thyroid clonotypes above 0.001 also appeared in blood. The authors' 13 V-J model separated ophthalmopathy from stable hyperthyroidism.

Lactation, pregnancy, other autoimmune disease or uncontrolled infection led to exclusion of patients. This clonotype came up many times. Its antigen is not known. Amplification yielded TCR beta CDR3 regions, with RNA transcripts as the source. The HTBI primer set was used in a first-round RT-PCR of the TCR CDR3. TCRdb re-called the multiplex PCR reads with MiXCR, one entry per CDR3 protein. Of about 480,000 distinct CDR3 sequences in the sample, roughly 14% were seen once. The CDR3 length is 13 residues. V lost 4 bases and J lost 1, with 7 bases in between. CDR1 SGHAT and CDR2 FQNNGV come from the germline V gene.

The clonotype was recovered from a woman under 30 with Graves' hyperthyroidism. The chain has TRBV11-2 and TRBJ2-5, with D unresolved. Material: blood. The CDR3 DNA sequence: TGTGCCAGCAGCTCGGTCATCCAAGAGACCCAGTACTTC. It is translated as CASSSVIQETQYF.